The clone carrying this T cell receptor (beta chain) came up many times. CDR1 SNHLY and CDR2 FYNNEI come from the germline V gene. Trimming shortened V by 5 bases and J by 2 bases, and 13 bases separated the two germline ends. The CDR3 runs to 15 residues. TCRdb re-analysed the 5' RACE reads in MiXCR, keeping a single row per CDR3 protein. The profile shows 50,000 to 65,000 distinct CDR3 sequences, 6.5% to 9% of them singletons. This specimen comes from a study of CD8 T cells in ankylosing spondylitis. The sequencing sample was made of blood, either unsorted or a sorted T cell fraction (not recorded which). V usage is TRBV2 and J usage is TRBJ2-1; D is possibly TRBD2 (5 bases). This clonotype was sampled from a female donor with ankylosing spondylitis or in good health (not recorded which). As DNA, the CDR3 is TGTGCCAGCAGTTTTTCCGGGGATACCTACAATGAGCAGTTCTTC. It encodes CASSFSGDTYNEQFF.